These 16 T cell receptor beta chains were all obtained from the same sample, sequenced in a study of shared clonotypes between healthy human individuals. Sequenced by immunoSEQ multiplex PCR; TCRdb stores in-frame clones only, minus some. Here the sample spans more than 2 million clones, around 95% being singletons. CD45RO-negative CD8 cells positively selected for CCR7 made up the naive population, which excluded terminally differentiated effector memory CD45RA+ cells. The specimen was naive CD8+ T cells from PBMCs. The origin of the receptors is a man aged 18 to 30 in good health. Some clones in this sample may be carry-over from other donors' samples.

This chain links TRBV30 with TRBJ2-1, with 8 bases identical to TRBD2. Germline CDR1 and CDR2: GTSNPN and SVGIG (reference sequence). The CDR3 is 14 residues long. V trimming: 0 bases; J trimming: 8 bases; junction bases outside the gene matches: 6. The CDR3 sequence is CAWSVGGRIYEQFF. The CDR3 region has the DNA TGTGCCTGGAGTGTAGGCGGGAGGATCTATGAGCAGTTCTTC. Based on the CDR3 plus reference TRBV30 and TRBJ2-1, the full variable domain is SQTIHQWPATLVQPVGSPLSLECTVEGTSNPNLYWYRQAAGRGLQLLFYSVGIGQISSEVPQNLSASRPQDRQFILSSKKLLLSDSGFYLCAWSVGGRIYEQFFGPGTRLTVL.

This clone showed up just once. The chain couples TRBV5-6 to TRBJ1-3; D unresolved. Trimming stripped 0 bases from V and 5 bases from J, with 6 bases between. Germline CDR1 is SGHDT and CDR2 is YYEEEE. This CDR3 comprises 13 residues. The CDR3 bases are TGTGCCAGCAGCTTGGCGCCAAGAAACACCATATATTTT. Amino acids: CASSLAPRNTIYF.

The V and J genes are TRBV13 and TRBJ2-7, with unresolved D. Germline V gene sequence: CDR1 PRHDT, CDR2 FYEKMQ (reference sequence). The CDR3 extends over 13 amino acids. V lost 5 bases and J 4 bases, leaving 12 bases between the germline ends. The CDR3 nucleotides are TGTGCCAGCAGCCCTTGGACGGATTACGAGCAGTACTTC. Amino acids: CASSPWTDYEQYF.

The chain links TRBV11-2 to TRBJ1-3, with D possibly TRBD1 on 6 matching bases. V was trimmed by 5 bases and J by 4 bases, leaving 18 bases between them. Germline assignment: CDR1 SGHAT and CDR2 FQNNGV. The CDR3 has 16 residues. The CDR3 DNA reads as TGTGCCAGCAGCCCTTGGACAGTTCGAGAGGGAAACACCATATATTTT. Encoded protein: CASSPWTVREGNTIYF.

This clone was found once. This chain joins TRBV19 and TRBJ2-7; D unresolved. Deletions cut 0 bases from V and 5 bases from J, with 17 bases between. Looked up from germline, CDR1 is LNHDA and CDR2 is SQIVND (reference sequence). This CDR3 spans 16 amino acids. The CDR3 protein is CASSIDVLPGSHEQYF. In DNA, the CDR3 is TGTGCCAGTAGTATAGATGTCCTGCCGGGTTCCCACGAGCAGTACTTC.

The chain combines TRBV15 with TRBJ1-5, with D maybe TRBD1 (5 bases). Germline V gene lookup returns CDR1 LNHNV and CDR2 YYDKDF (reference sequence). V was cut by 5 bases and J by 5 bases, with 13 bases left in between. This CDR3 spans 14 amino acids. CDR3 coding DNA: TGTGCCACCAGCGGGGGAGTAGGGGATCAGCCCCAGCATTTT. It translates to CATSGGVGDQPQHF. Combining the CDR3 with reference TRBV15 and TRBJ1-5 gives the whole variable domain DAMVIQNPRYQVTQFGKPVTLSCSQTLNHNVMYWYQQKSSQAPKLLFHYYDKDFNNEADTPDNFQSRRPNTSFCFLDIRSPGLGDTAMYLCATSGGVGDQPQHFGDGTRLSIL.

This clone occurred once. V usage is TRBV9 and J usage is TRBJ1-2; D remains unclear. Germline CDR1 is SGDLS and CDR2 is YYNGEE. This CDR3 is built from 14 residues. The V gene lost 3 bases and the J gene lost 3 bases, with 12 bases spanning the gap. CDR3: CASSGGLADYGYTF. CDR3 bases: TGTGCCAGCAGCGGAGGTTTGGCGGACTATGGCTACACCTTC.

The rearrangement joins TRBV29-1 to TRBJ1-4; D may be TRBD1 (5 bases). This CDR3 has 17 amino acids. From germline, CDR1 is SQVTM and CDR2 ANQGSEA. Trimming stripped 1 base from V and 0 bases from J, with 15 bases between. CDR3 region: CSVEGLQMGATNEKLFF. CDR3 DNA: TGCAGCGTTGAAGGGCTCCAAATGGGGGCAACTAATGAAAAACTGTTTTTT.

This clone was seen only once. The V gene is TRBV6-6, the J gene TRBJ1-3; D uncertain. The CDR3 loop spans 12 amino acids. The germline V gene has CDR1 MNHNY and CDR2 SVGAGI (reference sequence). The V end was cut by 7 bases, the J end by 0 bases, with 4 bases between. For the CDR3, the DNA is TGTGCCAGCATTGCCTCTGGAAACACCATATATTTT. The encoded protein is CASIASGNTIYF.

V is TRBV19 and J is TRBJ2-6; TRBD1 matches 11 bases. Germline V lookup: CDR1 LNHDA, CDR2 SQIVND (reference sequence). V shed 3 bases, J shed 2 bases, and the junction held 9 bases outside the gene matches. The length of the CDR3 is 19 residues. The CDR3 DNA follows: TGTGCCAGTAGTATGCCACGGGACAGGGGGGGCGCTGGGGCCAACGTCCTGACTTTC. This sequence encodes CASSMPRDRGGAGANVLTF.

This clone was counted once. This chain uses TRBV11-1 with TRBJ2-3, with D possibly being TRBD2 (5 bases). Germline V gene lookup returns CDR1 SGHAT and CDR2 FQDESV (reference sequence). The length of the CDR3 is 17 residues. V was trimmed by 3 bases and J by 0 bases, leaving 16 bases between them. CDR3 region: CASSFNKAETSTDTQYF. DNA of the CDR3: TGTGCCAGCAGCTTTAACAAAGCGGAAACTAGCACAGATACGCAGTATTTT.

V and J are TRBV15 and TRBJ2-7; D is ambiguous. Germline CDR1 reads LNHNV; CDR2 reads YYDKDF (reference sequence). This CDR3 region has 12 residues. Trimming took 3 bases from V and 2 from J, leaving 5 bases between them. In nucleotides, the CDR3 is TGTGCCACCAGCAGTCAGACCTACGAGCAGTACTTC. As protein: CATSSQTYEQYF.

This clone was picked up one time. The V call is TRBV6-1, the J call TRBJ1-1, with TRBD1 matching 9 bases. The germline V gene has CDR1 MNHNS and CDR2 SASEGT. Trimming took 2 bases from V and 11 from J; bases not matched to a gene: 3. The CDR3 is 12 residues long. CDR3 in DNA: TGTGCCAGCAGTGAATTCGACAGGGGGGCTTTCTTT. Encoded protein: CASSEFDRGAFF.

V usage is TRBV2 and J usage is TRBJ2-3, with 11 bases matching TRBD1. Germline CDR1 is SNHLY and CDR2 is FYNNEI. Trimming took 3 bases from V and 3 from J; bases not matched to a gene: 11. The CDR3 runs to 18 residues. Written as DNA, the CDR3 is TGTGCCAGCAGTGAGGGACAGGGGGGAGTATACGGAACAGATACGCAGTATTTT. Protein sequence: CASSEGQGGVYGTDTQYF.

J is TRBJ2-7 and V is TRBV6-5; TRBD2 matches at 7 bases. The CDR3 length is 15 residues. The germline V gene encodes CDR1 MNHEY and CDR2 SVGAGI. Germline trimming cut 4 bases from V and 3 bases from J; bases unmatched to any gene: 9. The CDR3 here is CASSLVAGEVYEQYF. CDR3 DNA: TGTGCCAGCAGTTTGGTCGCGGGAGAGGTCTACGAGCAGTACTTC.

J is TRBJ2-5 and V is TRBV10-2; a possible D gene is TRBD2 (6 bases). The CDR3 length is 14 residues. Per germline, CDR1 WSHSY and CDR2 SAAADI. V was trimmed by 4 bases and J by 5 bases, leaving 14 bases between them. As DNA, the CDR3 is TGCGCCAGCAGTGCAAGCGGGTACTACGAGACCCAGTACTTC. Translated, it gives CASSASGYYETQYF.